These 24 T cell receptor beta chains were all obtained from the same sample, sequenced in a study of T-cell memory formation after mild COVID-19. One entry per CDR3 protein results from TCRdb running MiXCR on the 5' RACE reads. The sample shows roughly 250,000 distinct CDR3 sequences, 16% of them seen only once. Sequencing was carried out using PBMCs or a T cell subset sorted from them (not recorded which). The receptor set was obtained from a man between 18 and 35 years old who had mild COVID-19 (a few samples of this study predate the infection). Cell type and time point are not known.

There are a few counts of this clonotype. The chain joins TRBV12-3 or TRBV12-4 to TRBJ2-1; perhaps TRBD2 as D (6 bases). Trimming removed 5 bases at V and 6 bases at J, with 8 bases between. The CDR3 runs to 12 residues. The CDR3 DNA is TGTGCCAGCAGTCCGACTAGCAATGAGCAGTTCTTC. This sequence encodes CASSPTSNEQFF.

There are many counts of this clonotype. The V and J genes are TRBV9 and TRBJ2-3, with 8 bases matching TRBD2. The CDR3 consists of 20 residues. The junction had 19 bases not matched to a gene; V was cut back by 4 bases and J by 0 bases. The germline V gene has CDR1 SGDLS and CDR2 YYNGEE. CDR3 sequence (DNA): TGTGCCAGCAGCTCCCGGGGATTAGCGGGGTCGCCCTCTAGCACAGATACGCAGTATTTT. Translation: CASSSRGLAGSPSSTDTQYF.

In this sample, this clonotype turned up a few times. The chain has TRBV27 and TRBJ2-3; D is unclear. Germline-derived CDR1 and CDR2 are MNHEY and SMNVEV (reference sequence). Trimming left V 3 bases short and J 3 bases short, with 13 bases between. This CDR3 region has 15 residues. The CDR3 DNA reads as TGTGCCAGCAGTTTTTGGGCCGGCGCGACAGATACGCAGTATTTT. Amino acids: CASSFWAGATDTQYF.

This clonotype was seen repeatedly, ten times or more. V is TRBV5-1 and J is TRBJ2-3; the D gene is possibly TRBD1 (7 bases). CDR3 length equals 16 residues. Trimming removed 0 bases from V and 0 bases from J, with 11 bases in between. CDR1 and CDR2 (germline): SGHRS, YFSETQ. The CDR3 spells CASSLAPGGSTDTQYF. CDR3 DNA sequence: TGCGCCAGCAGCTTGGCCCCAGGGGGGAGCACAGATACGCAGTATTTT.

This clonotype was counted between two and nine times. This chain uses TRBV6-1 with TRBJ1-1, with 7 bases aligning to TRBD1. CDR3 length: 13 residues. CDR1 is MNHNS and CDR2 is SASEGT in the germline V gene. V shed 7 bases, J shed 5 bases, and the junction held 7 bases outside the gene matches. The DNA for the CDR3 is TGTGCCAGCAATTCAGGGGGGGAGACTGAAGCTTTCTTT. Translated: CASNSGGETEAFF.

This clonotype occurred a few times. This chain uses TRBV7-9 with TRBJ1-3; D is perhaps TRBD1 (6 bases). Deletions cut 5 bases from V and 4 bases from J, with 15 bases between. CDR1 and CDR2 (germline): SEHNR, FQNEAQ (reference sequence). This CDR3 contains 15 residues. The CDR3 nucleotides read TGTGCCAGCAGCCCCCGGGGGGCGAGAGGAAACACCATATATTTT. Translated: CASSPRGARGNTIYF.

This clonotype was seen repeatedly, ten times or more. The genes are TRBV5-1 and TRBJ2-1; the D gene is possibly TRBD2 (5 bases). Germline CDR1 reads SGHRS; CDR2 reads YFSETQ. The CDR3 runs to 16 residues. V lost 5 bases and J lost 2, with 17 bases in between. CDR3 sequence reads: CASSLLPGSAYNEQFF. CDR3 in DNA: TGCGCCAGCAGTTTGCTACCGGGGTCAGCCTACAATGAGCAGTTCTTC.

This clonotype has ten or more counts. The chain links TRBV7-2 to TRBJ2-3, with 9 bases matching TRBD1. There are 14 residues in the CDR3. The V segment lost 6 bases and the J segment 6 bases; nucleotides outside the gene matches: 7. Looked up from germline, CDR1 is SGHTA and CDR2 is FQGNSA. The CDR3 region has the DNA TGTGCCAGCAGTTCAGGGACAGGGAGGGATACGCAGTATTTT. Translated: CASSSGTGRDTQYF.

This clonotype came up a few times. The chain joins TRBV5-1 to TRBJ2-3; 9 bases map to TRBD1. V was pared by 4 bases and J by 3 bases, with 9 bases of the junction left unmatched. This CDR3 comprises 16 residues. Germline V gene lookup returns CDR1 SGHRS and CDR2 YFSETQ. The CDR3 coding sequence is TGCGCCAGCAGCAGTACAGGGGGCAGCGTGACAGATACGCAGTATTTT. Amino acids: CASSSTGGSVTDTQYF.

This clonotype has only a few counts. The chain joins TRBV20-1 to TRBJ2-7; 8 bases map to TRBD2. The V segment lost 4 bases and the J segment 3 bases; nucleotides outside the gene matches: 5. There are 13 residues in the CDR3. Germline CDR1 reads DFQATT; CDR2 reads SNEGSKA (reference sequence). CDR3 loop: CSAKGGGFYEQYF. The DNA of the CDR3 is TGCAGTGCTAAGGGCGGGGGGTTCTACGAGCAGTACTTC.

The CDR3 spells CASSQRAVAYEQYF. DNA of the CDR3: TGCGCCAGCAGCCAACGGGCCGTAGCCTACGAGCAGTACTTC. The chain is built from TRBV4-1 and TRBJ2-7; no firm D call. The germline V gene has CDR1 MGHRA and CDR2 YSYEKL. Trimming cost V 2 bases and J 2 bases, with 10 bases left between them. CDR3 size: 14 residues.

The chain joins TRBV5-1 to TRBJ2-2, with 9 nucleotides matching TRBD1. The J segment lost 6 bases and the V segment lost 1 base, leaving 7 bases of the junction unmatched. The germline V gene encodes CDR1 SGHRS and CDR2 YFSETQ. The CDR3 runs to 16 residues. The CDR3 protein is CASSLNRGHISGELFF. CDR3 sequence (DNA): TGCGCCAGCAGCTTGAACAGGGGGCATATCTCCGGGGAGCTGTTTTTT.

This clonotype has more than one count but fewer than ten. The rearrangement uses TRBV4-1 and TRBJ2-5, with D perhaps matching TRBD2 (6 bases). CDR3 length: 17 residues. The germline V gene encodes CDR1 MGHRA and CDR2 YSYEKL. V lost 3 bases and J 5 bases, leaving 22 bases between the germline ends. The CDR3 bases are TGCGCCAGCAGCCACCCAGTGGCGGGGAAGCTCGAGGAGACCCAGTACTTC. Its protein is CASSHPVAGKLEETQYF.

This clonotype was detected ten times or more. This rearrangement joins TRBV7-2 to TRBJ1-6, with a weak D call TRBD1 (5 bases). V gave up 5 bases and J gave up 5 bases, with 13 bases separating them. Germline V gives CDR1 SGHTA, CDR2 FQGNSA. The CDR3 is 15 amino acids. The CDR3 DNA reads as TGTGCCAGCAGCCGATCTGGGACGGATAATTCACCCCTCCACTTT. Translation gives CASSRSGTDNSPLHF.

The chain employs TRBV7-8 and TRBJ2-3, with 7 bases lining up with TRBD1. This CDR3 has 14 residues. After removal of 4 bases from V and 5 bases from J, the junction contained 6 bases not matched to a gene. CDR1 is SGHVS, CDR2 FQNEAQ, per germline. In DNA form, the CDR3 reads TGTGCCAGCAGCTCACACAGGGGCGGAGATACGCAGTATTTT. Its translation: CASSSHRGGDTQYF.

V and J are TRBV6-6 and TRBJ2-3, with D unresolved. Trimming pared 2 bases from V and 0 bases from J, leaving 15 bases between. CDR1 and CDR2 (germline): MNHNY, SVGAGI (reference sequence). This CDR3 has 17 amino acids. In nucleotides, the CDR3 is TGTGCCAGCAGTTACCCCAGAGAAGGGTCTAGCACAGATACGCAGTATTTT. Translated: CASSYPREGSSTDTQYF.

This clonotype appeared many times. The chain is built from TRBV5-6 and TRBJ2-6, with D uncertain. Trimming took off 5 bases at V and 3 bases at J, with 9 bases between the two ends. The CDR3 is made up of 14 amino acids. Germline V gene data show CDR1 as SGHDT and CDR2 as YYEEEE. For the CDR3, the DNA is TGTGCCAGCAGACGAACTGGTGGGGCCAACGTCCTGACTTTC. This gives the protein CASRRTGGANVLTF.

This chain joins TRBV6-1 and TRBJ2-7; TRBD1 matches 10 bases. The CDR3 runs 14 residues. Per germline, CDR1 MNHNS and CDR2 SASEGT. The ends lost 2 bases at V and 4 bases at J; junction bases unmatched: 2. The CDR3 sequence is CASSEWDRGYEQYV. The DNA of the CDR3 is TGTGCCAGCAGTGAATGGGACAGGGGTTACGAGCAGTACGTC.

This clonotype appeared a few times. The chain links TRBV12-3 or TRBV12-4 to TRBJ1-1; TRBD1 might be the D (5 bases). The V end was cut by 9 bases, the J end by 4 bases, with 12 bases between. This CDR3 has 12 residues. The DNA of the CDR3 is TGTGCCAGTTCGGGGCGGGCCACTGAAGCTTTCTTT. It specifies CASSGRATEAFF.

The chain combines TRBV12-3 or TRBV12-4 with TRBJ2-7, with D maybe TRBD1 (5 bases). With 9 bases removed from V and 4 bases from J, the gap between germline ends came to 16 bases. The CDR3 sequence is 13 residues long. Here the CDR3 DNA reads TGTGCCAGGCCCCCGGCAGGGCCTTACGAGCAGTACGTC. Translation: CARPPAGPYEQYV.

J is TRBJ1-5 and V is TRBV7-9; 7 nucleotides agree with TRBD1. Trimming at V came to 5 bases and at J to 1 base, leaving 8 bases not matched to a gene. The CDR3 spans 16 residues. Germline loops: CDR1 SEHNR, CDR2 FQNEAQ (reference sequence). The CDR3 DNA follows: TGTGCCAGCAGCCCTCAGGGGGGTGGAAGCAATCAGCCCCAGCATTTT. Translating it yields CASSPQGGGSNQPQHF.

The chain joins TRBV4-3 to TRBJ2-7; 7 bases are a match to TRBD1. This CDR3 is built from 15 residues. V dropped 0 bases and J dropped 4; count of bases not matched to a gene: 6. Germline assignment: CDR1 LGHNA and CDR2 YSLEER. The CDR3 region is CASSQEGGYSYEQYF. Written as DNA, the CDR3 is TGCGCCAGCAGCCAAGAAGGGGGCTACTCATACGAGCAGTACTTC.

The chain carries TRBV12-3 or TRBV12-4 and TRBJ2-1; D unresolved. The CDR3 covers 14 residues. The germline V and J ends were trimmed by 3 bases and 6 bases, with 12 bases remaining between them. CDR3 sequence: CASSFGQTFNEQFF. CDR3 bases: TGTGCCAGCAGTTTCGGGCAGACTTTCAATGAGCAGTTCTTC.

The chain joins TRBV12-3 or TRBV12-4 to TRBJ1-1; 11 bases are shared with TRBD1. The CDR3 length is 13 residues. V lost 6 bases and J lost 11; bases outside the gene matches: 8. CDR3: CASRADRGRQAFF. The CDR3 DNA sequence: TGTGCCAGCAGGGCGGACAGGGGGCGCCAGGCTTTCTTT.